The 4 T cell receptor beta chains reported below all come from one sample, sequenced in a study of blood T cell repertoires in COVID-19. Repertoires were generated with immunoSEQ multiplex PCR, while TCRdb's copy carries only in-frame clones and drops some. The profile shows about 73,000 clones, 89% of them singletons. Sequences were obtained from peripheral blood. These receptors were collected from a man older than 75 with acute or convalescent COVID-19.

The gene calls are TRBV18 and TRBJ1-2, with TRBD1 matching 9 bases. This CDR3 spans 15 amino acids. The V gene's germline CDR1 is KGHSH and CDR2 LQKENI. Unmatched junction bases numbered 5, after V lost 1 base and J lost 5 bases. CDR3 amino acids: CASSPRDRVIYGYTF. CDR3 bases: TGTGCCAGCTCACCACGGGACAGGGTAATATATGGCTACACCTTC.

V and J are TRBV7-3 and TRBJ1-6, with 8 bases identical to TRBD1. Germline V gives CDR1 SGHTA, CDR2 FQGTGA. The junction had 3 bases not matched to a gene; V was cut back by 0 bases and J by 8 bases. The CDR3 loop spans 15 amino acids. The CDR3 coding sequence is TGTGCCAGCAGCTTAACCCGGGACAGGTATTCACCCCTCCACTTT. It specifies CASSLTRDRYSPLHF.

V and J are TRBV6-5 and TRBJ1-6, with a weak D call TRBD1 (6 bases). Germline V gene data show CDR1 as MNHEY and CDR2 as SVGAGI. This CDR3 spans 13 amino acids. The V end was cut by 7 bases, the J end by 9 bases, with 13 bases between. CDR3 loop: CASTSRGISPLHF. CDR3 nucleotide sequence: TGTGCCAGCACTTCCAGGGGAATTTCACCCCTCCACTTT.

This clone showed up just once. This chain joins TRBV6-5 and TRBJ2-7; perhaps TRBD2 as D (7 bases). Germline V gene data show CDR1 as MNHEY and CDR2 as SVGAGI. This CDR3 has 14 amino acids. Trimming removed 7 bases at V and 4 bases at J, with 17 bases between. The CDR3 DNA sequence: TGTGCCAGCACGGGGGGACACAAACTTTACGAGCAGTACTTC. Translating gives CASTGGHKLYEQYF.